This T cell receptor beta chain was sequenced for a study of T-cell reconstitution after alpha-beta-depleted transplantation in children. CDR1 and CDR2 (germline): SGHTA, FQGNSA. The V segment lost 0 bases and the J segment 0 bases; nucleotides outside the gene matches: 14. The CDR3 contains 20 residues. This clonotype was detected only a few times. The TCRbeta library was prepared with unique molecular identifiers. From the PCR reads, TCRdb called clonotypes with MiXCR, one entry per CDR3 protein. There are about 640,000 distinct CDR3 sequences in the sample; over 10% occur only once, and about 2.2% lies in the top ten.

This sample comprised PBMCs, mostly from graft donor cells, obtained 360 days after TCRalphabeta/CD19-depleted stem cell transplant. This chain joins TRBV7-2 and TRBJ2-7; 10 bases agree with TRBD2. The source of this sequence is a male patient aged 10 to 17 who had a stem cell transplant for acute myeloid leukemia, so the T cells may come from the graft donor. CDR3 nucleotide sequence: TGTGCCAGCAGCTTAGCTACGCTAGCGGGAGTGGAGGATAGCTCCTACGAGCAGTACTTC. Protein: CASSLATLAGVEDSSYEQYF. Variable domain in full (rest from reference TRBV7-2 and TRBJ2-7): GAGVSQSPSNKVTEKGKDVELRCDPISGHTALYWYRQSLGQGLEFLIYFQGNSAPDKSGLPSDRFSAERTGGSVSTLTIQRTQQEDSAVYLCASSLATLAGVEDSSYEQYFGPGTRLTVT.